The next 16 T cell receptor beta chains were all read from a single sample in a study of a mutant IDH1 vaccine in newly diagnosed glioma. Time point defined: week 23, last vaccination. In every dose of vaccine, 300 ug of mutant IDH1 20-mer peptide was given alongside topical imiquimod. These receptors' antigens are unknown. Profiled with immunoSEQ multiplex PCR; TCRdb holds only in-frame clones, not every one. The sample comprises roughly 43,000 clones, approximately 88% of which are singletons, and around 2.4% rests with the top ten. The sequenced sample was PBMCs, obtained from a glioma patient whose treatment included an IDH1 peptide vaccine. These receptors were obtained from a young woman with glioma. Some clones in this sample may be carry-over from other donors' samples.

This clone was counted a single time. V and J are TRBV6-6 and TRBJ2-7, with D perhaps given as TRBD1 or TRBD2 (7 bases each). The CDR3 is made up of 14 amino acids. Looked up from germline, CDR1 is MNHNY and CDR2 is SVGAGI (reference sequence). V shed 7 bases and J shed 4 bases, with 17 bases lying between them. The CDR3 bases are TGTGCCAGCAACAAGCGGGACAGTGAGTACGAGCAGTACTTC. It encodes CASNKRDSEYEQYF.

The rearrangement joins TRBV5-1 to TRBJ2-3; D not certain. Trimming cost V 1 base and J 5 bases, with 8 bases left between them. CDR1 is SGHRS, CDR2 YFSETQ, per germline. The CDR3 totals 13 residues. The CDR3 is CASSLIVLDTQYF. CDR3 coding DNA: TGCGCCAGCAGCTTGATAGTATTAGATACGCAGTATTTT.

This clone has only a few counts. This chain joins TRBV7-7 and TRBJ1-1; D unresolved. Germline V gene lookup returns CDR1 SSHAT and CDR2 FNYEAQ (reference sequence). The CDR3 has 15 amino acids. Trimming shortened V by 5 bases and J by 0 bases, and 13 bases separated the two germline ends. DNA for the CDR3: TGTGCCAGCAGCCCTGGGGAAGTATTGAACACTGAAGCTTTCTTT. This sequence encodes CASSPGEVLNTEAFF.

The chain combines TRBV6-5 with TRBJ2-5, with 9 bases aligning to TRBD2. The V and J ends lost 7 bases and 5 bases, in that order; junction bases with no gene match: 8. This CDR3 spans 14 amino acids. Per the germline V gene, CDR1 is MNHEY and CDR2 is SVGAGI. The CDR3 DNA reads as TGTGCCAGCAAAGGCGGGGGGGCCTTGGAGACCCAGTACTTC. It encodes CASKGGGALETQYF.

V and J are TRBV4-3 and TRBJ1-2, with D possibly matching TRBD1 (6 bases). There are 15 residues in the CDR3. Trimming took 5 bases from V and 8 from J, leaving 21 bases between them. Germline V gives CDR1 LGHNA, CDR2 YSLEER. CDR3 coding DNA: TGCGCCAGCAGCGCACAAACCCGAGGGGGAGACGGCTACACCTTC. As protein: CASSAQTRGGDGYTF.

The chain couples TRBV13 to TRBJ2-5, with D tentatively TRBD1 (5 bases). This CDR3 is 14 amino acids long. V gave up 0 bases and J gave up 4 bases, with 9 bases separating them. Germline V gene sequence: CDR1 PRHDT, CDR2 FYEKMQ (reference sequence). The CDR3 sequence is CASSLGGPRETQYF. The CDR3 coding sequence is TGTGCCAGCAGCTTAGGGGGGCCTAGAGAGACCCAGTACTTC. Looking up the rest from reference TRBV13 and TRBJ2-5 gives the full variable domain: AAGVIQSPRHLIKEKRETATLKCYPIPRHDTVYWYQQGPGQDPQFLISFYEKMQSDKGSIPDRFSAQQFSDYHSELNMSSLELGDSALYFCASSLGGPRETQYFGPGTRLLVL.

The chain combines TRBV27 with TRBJ1-1; no reliable D call. The CDR3 has 14 residues. With 5 bases removed from V and 4 bases from J, the gap between germline ends came to 14 bases. Germline V CDR1 and CDR2: MNHEY, SMNVEV (reference sequence). Here the CDR3 DNA reads TGTGCCAGCAGTCCCTTGGACGGCGGCACTGAAGCTTTCTTT. As protein: CASSPLDGGTEAFF.

This clone came up once. V is TRBV14 and J is TRBJ2-3, with D maybe TRBD2 (6 bases). Trimming removed 0 bases from V and 6 bases from J, with 19 bases in between. The CDR3 runs to 17 residues. Germline CDR1 SGHDN, CDR2 FVKESK. The CDR3 loop is CASSQDSTFRGWDTQYF. The DNA of the CDR3 is TGTGCCAGCAGCCAAGATTCAACCTTCCGGGGGTGGGATACGCAGTATTTT.

V usage is TRBV7-9 and J usage is TRBJ2-1; 7 bases agree with TRBD2. The CDR3 covers 13 residues. J gave up 7 bases and V 4 bases, and 4 bases lay outside the gene matches. Germline values: CDR1 SEHNR, CDR2 FQNEAQ (reference sequence). The CDR3 nucleotides are TGTGCCAGCAGCTCCGGGACTATAAATGAGCAGTTCTTC. Amino acids: CASSSGTINEQFF. Supplemented by reference TRBV7-9 and TRBJ2-1, the full variable domain reads DTGVSQNPRHKITKRGQNVTFRCDPISEHNRLYWYRQTLGQGPEFLTYFQNEAQLEKSRLLSDRFSAERPKGSFSTLEIQRTEQGDSAMYLCASSSGTINEQFFGPGTRLTVL.

The V call is TRBV12-5, the J call TRBJ1-5; 8 nucleotides match TRBD1. Looked up from germline, CDR1 is LGHNT and CDR2 is FRNRAP. The CDR3 loop spans 18 amino acids. J gave up 3 bases and V 9 bases, and 19 bases lay outside the gene matches. The CDR3 sequence is CARRPGQGWGRVNQPQHF. Here the CDR3 DNA reads TGTGCTAGACGCCCTGGACAGGGATGGGGTAGGGTCAATCAGCCCCAGCATTTT.

This chain links TRBV7-9 with TRBJ2-7; D is perhaps TRBD1 or TRBD2 (5 bases each). The germline V gene encodes CDR1 SEHNR and CDR2 FQNEAQ (reference sequence). This CDR3 spans 13 amino acids. The V gene lost 4 bases and the J gene lost 3 bases, with 10 bases spanning the gap. The CDR3: CASSSGTFYEQYF. The CDR3 nucleotides are TGTGCCAGCAGCTCAGGGACCTTCTACGAGCAGTACTTC.

The genes are TRBV6-6 and TRBJ1-4; D is uncertain. Germline V gene lookup returns CDR1 MNHNY and CDR2 SVGAGI (reference sequence). The CDR3 spans 13 residues. V was shortened by 10 bases and J by 0 bases, with 9 bases between the two germline ends. The CDR3 DNA reads TGTGCCACTTCAGGAACAACTAATGAAAAACTGTTTTTT. It yields the protein CATSGTTNEKLFF.

The chain has TRBV19 and TRBJ2-1; the match to TRBD2 covers 9 bases. Trimming cost V 8 bases and J 1 base; bases outside gene matches: 3. Germline CDR1 and CDR2: LNHDA and SQIVND (reference sequence). The CDR3 loop spans 14 amino acids. The CDR3 nucleotides read TGTGCCAGTTATAGCGGGAGTTCCTACAATGAGCAGTTCTTC. Protein sequence: CASYSGSSYNEQFF.

Only one count was recorded for this clone. The chain links TRBV7-6 to TRBJ2-7, with TRBD1 as a possible D gene (6 bases). Deletions cut 4 bases from V and 2 bases from J, with 9 bases between. The length of the CDR3 is 13 residues. Germline V gives CDR1 SGHVS, CDR2 FNYEAQ. CDR3 nucleotide sequence: TGTGCCAGCAGCTCACAGGGCACCTACGAGCAGTACTTC. As protein: CASSSQGTYEQYF.

V and J are TRBV9 and TRBJ2-3; tentative D call: TRBD1 (7 bases). The CDR3 runs 18 residues. Germline V gene lookup returns CDR1 SGDLS and CDR2 YYNGEE. V gave up 3 bases and J gave up 2 bases, with 22 bases separating them. The CDR3 spells CASSAQPGQAGPTDTQYF. The CDR3 nucleotides are TGTGCCAGCAGCGCACAACCCGGACAGGCGGGACCCACAGATACGCAGTATTTT.

V is TRBV6-1 and J is TRBJ2-3; no firm D call. CDR1 is MNHNS, CDR2 SASEGT, per germline. The V end was cut by 5 bases, the J end by 4 bases, with 10 bases between. The CDR3 consists of 13 residues. The CDR3 loop reads CASSSPSADTQYF. The CDR3, as DNA: TGTGCCAGCAGTTCCCCATCGGCAGATACGCAGTATTTT.